This T cell receptor (beta chain) was sequenced during a study of T cells after yellow fever vaccination. TCRdb called the 5' RACE reads again in MiXCR, with one record for every CDR3 protein. The sample contains about 330,000 distinct CDR3 sequences, approximately 4% of which appear only once. The CDR3 is 12 amino acids. Germline lookup yields CDR1 SNHLY and CDR2 FYNNEI. J gave up 6 bases and V 6 bases, and 3 bases lay outside the gene matches. The source material was PBMCs, sampled 5 days after the yellow fever booster vaccination. This clonotype was sampled from a man in his late teens or twenties who received the YFV17D yellow fever vaccine. V is TRBV2 and J is TRBJ2-3; TRBD1 agrees at 7 bases. This CDR3 reads CASRRRGDTQYF. Written as DNA, the CDR3 is TGTGCCAGCAGGCGCAGGGGGGATACGCAGTATTTT.